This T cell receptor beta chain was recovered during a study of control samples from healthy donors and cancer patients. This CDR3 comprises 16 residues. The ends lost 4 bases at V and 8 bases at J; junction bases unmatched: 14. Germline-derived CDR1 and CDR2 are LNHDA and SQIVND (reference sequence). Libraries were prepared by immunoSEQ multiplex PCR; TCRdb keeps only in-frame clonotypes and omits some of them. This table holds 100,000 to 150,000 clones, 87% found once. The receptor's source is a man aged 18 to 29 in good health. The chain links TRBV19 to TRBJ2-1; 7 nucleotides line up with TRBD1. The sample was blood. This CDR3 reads CASSTAPGGHFDEQFF. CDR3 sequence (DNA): TGTGCCAGTAGTACCGCCCCAGGGGGTCACTTCGATGAGCAGTTCTTC.